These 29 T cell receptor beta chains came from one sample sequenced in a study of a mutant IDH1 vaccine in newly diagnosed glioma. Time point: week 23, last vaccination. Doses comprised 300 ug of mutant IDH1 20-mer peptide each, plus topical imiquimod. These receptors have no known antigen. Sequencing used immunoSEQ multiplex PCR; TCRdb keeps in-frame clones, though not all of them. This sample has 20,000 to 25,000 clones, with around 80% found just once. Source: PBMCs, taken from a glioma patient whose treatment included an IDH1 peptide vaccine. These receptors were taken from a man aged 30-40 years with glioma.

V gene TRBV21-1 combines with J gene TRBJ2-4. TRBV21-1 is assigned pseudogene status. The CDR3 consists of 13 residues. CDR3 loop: CASRPLGKNIQYF. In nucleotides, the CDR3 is TGTGCCAGCCGGCCCCTGGGCAAAAACATTCAGTACTTC.

CDR3 residues: CASSVDLGAGRNEQYF. The CDR3 DNA reads as TGTGCCAGCAGCGTAGATCTAGGAGCGGGGCGGAACGAGCAGTACTTC. The chain combines TRBV9 with TRBJ2-7, with 7 bases fitting TRBD2. V lost 0 bases and J lost 5; bases outside the gene matches: 11. Germline V gives CDR1 SGDLS, CDR2 YYNGEE. The CDR3 runs 16 residues.

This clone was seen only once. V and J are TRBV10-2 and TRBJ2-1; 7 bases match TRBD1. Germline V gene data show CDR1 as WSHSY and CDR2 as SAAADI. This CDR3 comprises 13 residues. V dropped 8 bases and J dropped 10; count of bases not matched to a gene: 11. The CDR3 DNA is TGCGCCAGCGAGGGGGCTCCCGGAGACGAGCAGTTCTTC. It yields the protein CASEGAPGDEQFF.

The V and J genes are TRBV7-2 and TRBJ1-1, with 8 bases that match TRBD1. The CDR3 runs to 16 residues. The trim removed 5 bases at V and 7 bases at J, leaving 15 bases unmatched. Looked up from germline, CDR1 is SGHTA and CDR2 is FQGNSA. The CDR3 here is CASSHGRTPGGIEAFF. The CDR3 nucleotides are TGTGCCAGCAGCCACGGACGGACTCCAGGGGGCATTGAAGCTTTCTTT.

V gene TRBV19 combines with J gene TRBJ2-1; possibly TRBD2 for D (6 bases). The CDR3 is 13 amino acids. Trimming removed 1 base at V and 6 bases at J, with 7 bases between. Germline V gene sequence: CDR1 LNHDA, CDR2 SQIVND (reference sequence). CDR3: CASSIGRGNEQFF. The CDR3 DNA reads TGTGCCAGTAGTATAGGGAGGGGCAATGAGCAGTTCTTC. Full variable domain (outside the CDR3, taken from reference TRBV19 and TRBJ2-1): DGGITQSPKYLFRKEGQNVTLSCEQNLNHDAMYWYRQDPGQGLRLIYYSQIVNDFQKGDIAEGYSVSREKKESFPLTVTSAQKNPTAFYLCASSIGRGNEQFFGPGTRLTVL.

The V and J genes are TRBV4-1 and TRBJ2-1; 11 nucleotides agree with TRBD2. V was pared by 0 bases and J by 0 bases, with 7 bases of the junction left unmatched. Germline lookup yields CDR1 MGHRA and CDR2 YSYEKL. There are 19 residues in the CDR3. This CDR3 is CASSQDTSGSSSSYNEQFF. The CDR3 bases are TGCGCCAGCAGCCAAGATACTAGCGGGAGTTCAAGCTCCTACAATGAGCAGTTCTTC.

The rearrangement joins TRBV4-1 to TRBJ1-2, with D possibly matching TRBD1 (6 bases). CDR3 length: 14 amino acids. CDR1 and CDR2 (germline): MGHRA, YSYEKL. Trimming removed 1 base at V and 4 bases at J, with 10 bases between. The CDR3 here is CASSQGGLSYGYTF. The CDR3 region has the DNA TGCGCCAGCAGCCAAGGGGGGCTGAGCTATGGCTACACCTTC.

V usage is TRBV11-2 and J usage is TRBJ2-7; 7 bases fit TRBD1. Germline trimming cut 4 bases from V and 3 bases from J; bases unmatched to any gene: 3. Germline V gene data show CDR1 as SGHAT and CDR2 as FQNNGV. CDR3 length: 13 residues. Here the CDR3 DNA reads TGTGCCAGCAGCTGGGGGACAGTCTACGAGCAGTACTTC. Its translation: CASSWGTVYEQYF.

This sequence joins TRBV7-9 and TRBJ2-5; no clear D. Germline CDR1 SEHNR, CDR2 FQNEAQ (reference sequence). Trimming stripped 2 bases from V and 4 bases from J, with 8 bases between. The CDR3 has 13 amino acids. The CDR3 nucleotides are TGTGCCAGCAGCTTAATCCCGGTAGAGACCCAGTACTTC. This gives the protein CASSLIPVETQYF.

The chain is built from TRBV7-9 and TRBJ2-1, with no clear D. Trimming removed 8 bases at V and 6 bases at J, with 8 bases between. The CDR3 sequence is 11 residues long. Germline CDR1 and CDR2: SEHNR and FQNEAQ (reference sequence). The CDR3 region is CASGSSNEQFF. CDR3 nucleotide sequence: TGTGCCAGCGGCAGCAGCAATGAGCAGTTCTTC.

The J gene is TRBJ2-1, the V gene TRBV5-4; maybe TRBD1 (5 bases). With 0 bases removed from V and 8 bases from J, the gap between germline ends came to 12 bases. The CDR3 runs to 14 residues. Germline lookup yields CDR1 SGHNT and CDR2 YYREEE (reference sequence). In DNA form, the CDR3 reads TGTGCCAGCAGCTTGGAGGGGCTAGACGATGAGCAGTTCTTC. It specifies CASSLEGLDDEQFF. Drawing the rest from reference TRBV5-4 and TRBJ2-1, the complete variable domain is ETGVTQSPTHLIKTRGQQVTLRCSSQSGHNTVSWYQQALGQGPQFIFQYYREEENGRGNFPPRFSGLQFPNYSSELNVNALELDDSALYLCASSLEGLDDEQFFGPGTRLTVL.

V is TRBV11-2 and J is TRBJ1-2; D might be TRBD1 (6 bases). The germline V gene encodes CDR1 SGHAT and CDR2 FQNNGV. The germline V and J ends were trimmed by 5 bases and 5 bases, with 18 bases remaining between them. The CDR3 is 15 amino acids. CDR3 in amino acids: CASSLLQGAGYGYTF. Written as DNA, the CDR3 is TGTGCCAGCAGCCTACTACAGGGAGCGGGGTATGGCTACACCTTC.

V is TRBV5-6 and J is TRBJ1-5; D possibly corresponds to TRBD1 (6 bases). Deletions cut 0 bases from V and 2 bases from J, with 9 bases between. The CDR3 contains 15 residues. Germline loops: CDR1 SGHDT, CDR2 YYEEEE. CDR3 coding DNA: TGTGCCAGCAGCTTGGGGGGGGCTGGCAATCAGCCCCAGCATTTT. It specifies CASSLGGAGNQPQHF.

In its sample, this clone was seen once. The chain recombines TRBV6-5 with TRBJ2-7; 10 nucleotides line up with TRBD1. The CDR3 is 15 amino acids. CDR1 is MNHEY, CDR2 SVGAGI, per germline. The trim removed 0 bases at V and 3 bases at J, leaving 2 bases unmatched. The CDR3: CASSYSTGGFYEQYF. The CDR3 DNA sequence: TGTGCCAGCAGTTACTCGACAGGGGGCTTCTACGAGCAGTACTTC.

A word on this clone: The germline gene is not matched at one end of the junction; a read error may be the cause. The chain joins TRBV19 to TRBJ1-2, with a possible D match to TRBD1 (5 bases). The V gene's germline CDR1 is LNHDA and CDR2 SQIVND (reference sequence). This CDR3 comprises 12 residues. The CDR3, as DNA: TGTGCCAGTAGTACCTACCTCGGGACTCCTGGATTC. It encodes CASSTYLGTPGF.

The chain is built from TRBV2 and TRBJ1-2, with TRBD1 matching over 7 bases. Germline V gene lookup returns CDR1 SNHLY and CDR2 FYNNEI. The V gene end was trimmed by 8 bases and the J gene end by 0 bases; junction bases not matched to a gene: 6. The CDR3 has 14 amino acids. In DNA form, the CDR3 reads TGTGCCAGCGATGAGACAGGGTCTAACTATGGCTACACCTTC. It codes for CASDETGSNYGYTF.

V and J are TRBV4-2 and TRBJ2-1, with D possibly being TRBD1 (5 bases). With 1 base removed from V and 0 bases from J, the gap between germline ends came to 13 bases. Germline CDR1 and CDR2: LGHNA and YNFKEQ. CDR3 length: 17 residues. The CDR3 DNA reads TGTGCCAGCAGCCAAGGATTTAGGGGCAGCTCCTACAATGAGCAGTTCTTC. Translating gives CASSQGFRGSSYNEQFF.

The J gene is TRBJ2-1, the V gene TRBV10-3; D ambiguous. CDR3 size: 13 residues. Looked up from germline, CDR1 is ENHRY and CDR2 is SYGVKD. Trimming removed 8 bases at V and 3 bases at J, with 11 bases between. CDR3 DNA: TGTGCCATCGCGCTTTCCCTCTACAATGAGCAGTTCTTC. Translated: CAIALSLYNEQFF.

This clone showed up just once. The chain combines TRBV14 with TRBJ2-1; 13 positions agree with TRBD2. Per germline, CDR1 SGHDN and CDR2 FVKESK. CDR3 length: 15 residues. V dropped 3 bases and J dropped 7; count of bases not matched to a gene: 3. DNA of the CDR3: TGTGCCAGCAGCCACTTGGGACTAGCGGGAAATGAGCAGTTCTTC. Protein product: CASSHLGLAGNEQFF.

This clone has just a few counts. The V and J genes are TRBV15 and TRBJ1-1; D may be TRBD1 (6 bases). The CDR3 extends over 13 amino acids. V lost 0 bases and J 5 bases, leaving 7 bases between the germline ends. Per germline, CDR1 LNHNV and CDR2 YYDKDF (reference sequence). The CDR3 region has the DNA TGTGCCACCAGCAGAGAAGGGGGAACTGAAGCTTTCTTT. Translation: CATSREGGTEAFF. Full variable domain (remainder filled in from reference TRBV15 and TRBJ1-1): DAMVIQNPRYQVTQFGKPVTLSCSQTLNHNVMYWYQQKSSQAPKLLFHYYDKDFNNEADTPDNFQSRRPNTSFCFLDIRSPGLGDTAMYLCATSREGGTEAFFGQGTRLTVV.

The CDR3 is CASSLALAYYNEQFF. CDR3 DNA: TGTGCCAGCAGCTTAGCACTAGCGTACTACAATGAGCAGTTCTTC. The chain carries TRBV7-9 and TRBJ2-1, with 7 bases identical to TRBD2. CDR1 SEHNR and CDR2 FQNEAQ come from the germline V gene (reference sequence). V lost 0 bases, J lost 3 bases, and 2 bases stayed unmatched. This CDR3 has 15 residues.

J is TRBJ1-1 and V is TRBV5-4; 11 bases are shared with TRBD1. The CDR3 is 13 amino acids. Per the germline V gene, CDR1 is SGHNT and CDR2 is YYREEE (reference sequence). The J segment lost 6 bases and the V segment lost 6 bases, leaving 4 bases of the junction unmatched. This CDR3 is CASMGQGVSEAFF. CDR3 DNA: TGTGCCAGCATGGGACAGGGGGTGTCTGAAGCTTTCTTT. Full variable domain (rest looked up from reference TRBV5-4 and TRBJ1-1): ETGVTQSPTHLIKTRGQQVTLRCSSQSGHNTVSWYQQALGQGPQFIFQYYREEENGRGNFPPRFSGLQFPNYSSELNVNALELDDSALYLCASMGQGVSEAFFGQGTRLTVV.

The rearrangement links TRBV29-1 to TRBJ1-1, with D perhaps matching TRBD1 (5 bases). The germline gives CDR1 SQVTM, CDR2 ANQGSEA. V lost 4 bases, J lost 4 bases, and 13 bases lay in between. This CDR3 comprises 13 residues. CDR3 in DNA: TGCAGCGTTGGCGAAGGGACGACCACTGAAGCTTTCTTT. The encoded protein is CSVGEGTTTEAFF. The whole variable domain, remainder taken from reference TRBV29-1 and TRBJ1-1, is SAVISQKPSRDICQRGTSLTIQCQVDSQVTMMFWYRQQPGQSLTLIATANQGSEATYESGFVIDKFPISRPNLTFSTLTVSNMSPEDSSIYLCSVGEGTTTEAFFGQGTRLTVV.

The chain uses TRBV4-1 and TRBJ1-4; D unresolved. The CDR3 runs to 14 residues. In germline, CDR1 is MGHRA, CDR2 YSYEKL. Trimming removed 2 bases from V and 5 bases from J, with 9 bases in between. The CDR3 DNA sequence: TGCGCCAGCAGCCAACCCCAGCTAAATGAAAAACTGTTTTTT. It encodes CASSQPQLNEKLFF.

The CDR3 nucleotides are TGCGCCAGCAGGGGGACAGGGGGCTACGAGCAGTACTTC. As protein: CASRGTGGYEQYF. The chain carries TRBV5-1 and TRBJ2-7; 11 positions match TRBD1. CDR1 and CDR2 from the germline V gene are SGHRS and YFSETQ. Trimming cost V 5 bases and J 3 bases; bases outside gene matches: 1. This CDR3 has 13 residues.

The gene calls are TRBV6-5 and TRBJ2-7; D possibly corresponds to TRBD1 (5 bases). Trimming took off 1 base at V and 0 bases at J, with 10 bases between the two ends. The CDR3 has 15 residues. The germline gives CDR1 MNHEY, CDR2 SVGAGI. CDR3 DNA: TGTGCCAGCAGTTACTATGACAGATCCTCCTACGAGCAGTACTTC. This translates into CASSYYDRSSYEQYF.

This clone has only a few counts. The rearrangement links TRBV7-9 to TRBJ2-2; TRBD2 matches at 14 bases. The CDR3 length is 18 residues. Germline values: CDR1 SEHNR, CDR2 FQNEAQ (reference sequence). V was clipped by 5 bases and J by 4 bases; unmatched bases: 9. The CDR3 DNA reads TGTGCCAGCAGCCCAGGGACTAGCGGGAGAAGAGGCACCGGGGAGCTGTTTTTT. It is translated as CASSPGTSGRRGTGELFF.

The CDR3 DNA is TGCAGTGCTCCCTTCGGCGAGCAGTACTTC. It is translated as CSAPFGEQYF. The chain combines TRBV20-1 with TRBJ2-7; no definite D call. The germline CDR1 and CDR2 sequences are DFQATT and SNEGSKA (reference sequence). This CDR3 comprises 10 residues. V was clipped by 5 bases and J by 6 bases, with 8 bases between them.

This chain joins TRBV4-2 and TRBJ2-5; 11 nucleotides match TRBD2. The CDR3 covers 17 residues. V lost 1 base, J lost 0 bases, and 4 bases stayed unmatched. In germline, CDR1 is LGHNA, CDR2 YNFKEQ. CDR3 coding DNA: TGTGCCAGCAGCCAAGGGCCGGGACTAGCGGACCAAGAGACCCAGTACTTC. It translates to CASSQGPGLADQETQYF.